This note documents a single TCR beta chain sequence. Its target is unknown. The data originate from a study of cytomegalovirus exposure and HLA in healthy donors. In the PCR, 60 Vbeta and 13 Jbeta primers were used. The protocol was immunoSEQ multiplex PCR, while the TCRdb copy is restricted to in-frame clones and leaves out a portion. Counted here are about 96,000 clones, 65% to 85% occurring once; the ten biggest clones make up more than 2.5%. CDR3 length: 16 residues. Germline lookup yields CDR1 GTSNPN and CDR2 SVGIG (reference sequence). Trimming took 2 bases from V and 2 from J; bases not matched to a gene: 11. Whole-study findings and limits: Overall, around 160 TCR beta chains were annotated as cytomegalovirus-associated. Some segments of the V type, notably TRBV6-2 and TRBV6-3, were excluded as indistinguishable.

The receptor was isolated from a female donor in good health and CMV-seropositive. The chain recombines TRBV30 with TRBJ1-1; TRBD1 matches at 7 bases. The sequenced material came from PBMCs. CDR3 residues: CAWSPFTGAGNTEAFF. The CDR3 DNA sequence: TGTGCCTGGAGTCCCTTCACAGGGGCGGGAAACACTGAAGCTTTCTTT.